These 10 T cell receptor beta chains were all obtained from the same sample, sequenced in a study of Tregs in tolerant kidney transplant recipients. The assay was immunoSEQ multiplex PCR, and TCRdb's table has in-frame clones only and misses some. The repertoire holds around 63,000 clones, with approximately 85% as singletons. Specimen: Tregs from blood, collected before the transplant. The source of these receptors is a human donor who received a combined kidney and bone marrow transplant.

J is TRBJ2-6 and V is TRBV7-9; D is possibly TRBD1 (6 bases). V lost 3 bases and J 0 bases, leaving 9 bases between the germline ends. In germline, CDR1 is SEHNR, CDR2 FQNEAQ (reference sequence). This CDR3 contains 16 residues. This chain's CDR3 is CASSLGHNSGANVLTF. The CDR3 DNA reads TGTGCCAGCAGCTTGGGACATAACTCTGGGGCCAACGTCCTGACTTTC.

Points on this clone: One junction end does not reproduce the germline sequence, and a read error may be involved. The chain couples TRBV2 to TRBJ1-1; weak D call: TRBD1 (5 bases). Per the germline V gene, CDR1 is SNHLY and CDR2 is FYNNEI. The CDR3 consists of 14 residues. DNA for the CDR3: TGTGCCAGCAGGGGGCTTTTTTTGAACGCTGAAGCTTTCTTT. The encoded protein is CASRGLFLNAEAFF. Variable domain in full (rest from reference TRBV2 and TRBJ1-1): EPEVTQTPSHQVTQMGQEVILRCVPISNHLYFYWYRQILGQKVEFLVSFYNNEISEKSEIFDDQFSVERPDGSNFTLKIRSTKLEDSAMYFCASRGLFLNAEAFFGQGTRLTVV.

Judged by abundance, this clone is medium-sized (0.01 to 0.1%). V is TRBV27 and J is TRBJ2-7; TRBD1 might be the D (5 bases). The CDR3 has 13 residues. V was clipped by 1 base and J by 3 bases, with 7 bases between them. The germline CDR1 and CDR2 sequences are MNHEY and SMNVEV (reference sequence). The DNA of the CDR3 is TGTGCCAGCAGTTTATTTCAGGGCTACGAGCAGTACTTC. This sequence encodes CASSLFQGYEQYF.

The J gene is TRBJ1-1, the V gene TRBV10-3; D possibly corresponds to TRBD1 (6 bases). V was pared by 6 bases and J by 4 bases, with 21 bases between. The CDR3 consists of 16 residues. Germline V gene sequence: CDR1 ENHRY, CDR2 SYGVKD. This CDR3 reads CAISGQTQLFGTEAFF. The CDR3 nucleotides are TGTGCCATCAGCGGACAGACACAACTTTTTGGCACTGAAGCTTTCTTT.

The CDR3 region has the DNA TGCGCCAGCACCCCCTCGGGGGCTACCTACGAGCAGTACTTC. Amino acids: CASTPSGATYEQYF. The chain links TRBV5-1 to TRBJ2-7, with D possibly being TRBD1 or TRBD2 (6 bases each). The CDR3 spans 14 residues. The V and J ends lost 6 bases and 2 bases respectively, with 15 bases between them. Germline lookup yields CDR1 SGHRS and CDR2 YFSETQ.

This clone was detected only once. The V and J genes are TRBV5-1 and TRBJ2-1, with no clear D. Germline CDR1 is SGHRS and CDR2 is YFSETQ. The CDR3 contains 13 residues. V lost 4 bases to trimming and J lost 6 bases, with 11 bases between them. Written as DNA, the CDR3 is TGCGCCAGCAGCACCCCTAGAAGCAATGAGCAGTTCTTC. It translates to CASSTPRSNEQFF. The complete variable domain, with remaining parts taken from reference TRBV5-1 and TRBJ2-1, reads KAGVTQTPRYLIKTRGQQVTLSCSPISGHRSVSWYQQTPGQGLQFLFEYFSETQRNKGNFPGRFSGRQFSNSRSEMNVSTLELGDSALYLCASSTPRSNEQFFGPGTRLTVL.

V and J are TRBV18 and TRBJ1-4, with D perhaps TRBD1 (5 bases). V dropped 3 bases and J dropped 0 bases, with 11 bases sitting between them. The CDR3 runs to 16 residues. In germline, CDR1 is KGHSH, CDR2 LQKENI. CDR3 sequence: CASSPGRIATNEKLFF. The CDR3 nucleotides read TGTGCCAGCTCACCGGGACGGATTGCAACTAATGAAAAACTGTTTTTT.

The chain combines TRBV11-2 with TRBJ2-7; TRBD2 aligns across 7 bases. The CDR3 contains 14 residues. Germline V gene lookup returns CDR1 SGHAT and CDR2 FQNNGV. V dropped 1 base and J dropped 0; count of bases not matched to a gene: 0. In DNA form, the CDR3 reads TGTGCCAGCAGCTTAGGCGGGAGCTCCTACGAGCAGTACTTC. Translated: CASSLGGSSYEQYF.

The CDR3 DNA is TGTGCCAGCAGTTTATGGTACTCGGCAGGGGGTATCCCGAGCTCCTACGAGCAGTACTTC. It encodes CASSLWYSAGGIPSSYEQYF. The rearrangement uses TRBV28 and TRBJ2-7; 7 positions match TRBD1. The V segment lost 0 bases and the J segment 0 bases; nucleotides outside the gene matches: 17. This CDR3 comprises 20 residues. CDR1 MDHEN and CDR2 SYDVKM come from the germline V gene.

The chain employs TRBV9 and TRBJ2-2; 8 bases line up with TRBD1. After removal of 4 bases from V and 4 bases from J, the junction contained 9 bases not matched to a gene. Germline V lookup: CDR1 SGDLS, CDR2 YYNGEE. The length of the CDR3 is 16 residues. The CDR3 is CASSTSFRGPTGELFF. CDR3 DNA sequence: TGTGCCAGCAGCACGAGTTTCAGGGGGCCCACCGGGGAGCTGTTTTTT. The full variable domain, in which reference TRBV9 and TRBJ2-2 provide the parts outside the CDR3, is DSGVTQTPKHLITATGQRVTLRCSPRSGDLSVYWYQQSLDQGLQFLIQYYNGEERAKGNILERFSAQQFPDLHSELNLSSLELGDSALYFCASSTSFRGPTGELFFGEGSRLTVL.